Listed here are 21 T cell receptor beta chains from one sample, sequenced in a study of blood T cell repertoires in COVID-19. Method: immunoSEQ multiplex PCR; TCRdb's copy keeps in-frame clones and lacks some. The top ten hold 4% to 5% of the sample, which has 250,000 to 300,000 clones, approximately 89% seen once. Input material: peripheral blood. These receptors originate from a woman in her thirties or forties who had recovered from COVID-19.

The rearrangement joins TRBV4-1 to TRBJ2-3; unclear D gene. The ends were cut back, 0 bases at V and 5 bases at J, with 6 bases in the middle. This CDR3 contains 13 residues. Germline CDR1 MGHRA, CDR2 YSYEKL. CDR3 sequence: CASSQEVVDTQYF. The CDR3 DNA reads TGCGCCAGCAGCCAAGAGGTAGTAGATACGCAGTATTTT.

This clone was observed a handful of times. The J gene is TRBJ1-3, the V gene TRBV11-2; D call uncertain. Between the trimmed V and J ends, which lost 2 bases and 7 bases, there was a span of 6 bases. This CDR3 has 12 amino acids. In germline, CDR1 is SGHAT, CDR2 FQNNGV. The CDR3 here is CASSLRGNTIYF. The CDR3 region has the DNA TGTGCCAGCAGCTTAAGAGGGAACACCATATATTTT. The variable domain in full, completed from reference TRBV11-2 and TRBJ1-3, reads EAGVAQSPRYKIIEKRQSVAFWCNPISGHATLYWYQQILGQGPKLLIQFQNNGVVDDSQLPKDRFSAERLKGVDSTLKIQPAKLEDSAVYLCASSLRGNTIYFGEGSWLTVV.

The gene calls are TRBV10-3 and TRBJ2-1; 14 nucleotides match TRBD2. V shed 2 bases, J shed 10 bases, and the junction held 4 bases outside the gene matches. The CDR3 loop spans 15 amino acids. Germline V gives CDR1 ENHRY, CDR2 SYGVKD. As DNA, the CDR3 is TGTGCCATCAGTGAGGGACTAGCGGGAGGCGGGGAGCAGTTCTTC. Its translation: CAISEGLAGGGEQFF.

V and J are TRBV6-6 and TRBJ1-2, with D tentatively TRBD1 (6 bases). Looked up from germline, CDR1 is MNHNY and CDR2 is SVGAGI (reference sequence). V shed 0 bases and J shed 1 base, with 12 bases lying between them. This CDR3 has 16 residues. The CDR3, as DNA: TGTGCCAGCAGTTACTCTGAGACAGGCCTTAACTATGGCTACACCTTC. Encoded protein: CASSYSETGLNYGYTF.

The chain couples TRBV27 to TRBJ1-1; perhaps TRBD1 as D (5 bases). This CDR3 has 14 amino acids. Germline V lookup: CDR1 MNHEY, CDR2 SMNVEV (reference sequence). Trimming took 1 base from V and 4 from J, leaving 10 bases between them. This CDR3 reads CASSLLTASTEAFF. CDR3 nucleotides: TGTGCCAGCAGTTTATTGACAGCCTCCACTGAAGCTTTCTTT.

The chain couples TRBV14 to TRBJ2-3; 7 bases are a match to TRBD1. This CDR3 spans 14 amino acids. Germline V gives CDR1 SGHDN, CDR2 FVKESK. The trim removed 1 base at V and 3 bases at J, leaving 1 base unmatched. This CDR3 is CASSQGQGTDTQYF. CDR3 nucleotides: TGTGCCAGCAGCCAAGGACAGGGAACAGATACGCAGTATTTT.

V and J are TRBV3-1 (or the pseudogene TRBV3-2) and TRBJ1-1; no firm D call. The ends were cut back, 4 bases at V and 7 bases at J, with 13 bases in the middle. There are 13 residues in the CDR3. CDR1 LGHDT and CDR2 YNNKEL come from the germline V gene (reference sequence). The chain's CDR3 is CASSPESGIEAFF. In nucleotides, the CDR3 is TGTGCCAGCAGCCCCGAGTCCGGGATTGAAGCTTTCTTT.

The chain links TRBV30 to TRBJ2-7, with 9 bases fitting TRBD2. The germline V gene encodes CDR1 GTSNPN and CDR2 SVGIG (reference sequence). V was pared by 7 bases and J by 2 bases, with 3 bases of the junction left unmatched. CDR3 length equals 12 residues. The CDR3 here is CAFSGGPYEQYF. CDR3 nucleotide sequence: TGTGCCTTTAGCGGGGGACCCTACGAGCAGTACTTC.

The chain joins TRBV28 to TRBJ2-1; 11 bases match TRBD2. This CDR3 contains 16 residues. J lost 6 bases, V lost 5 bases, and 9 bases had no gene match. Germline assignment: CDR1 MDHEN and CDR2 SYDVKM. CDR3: CASSPGGLAGANEQFF. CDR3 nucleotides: TGTGCCAGCAGTCCTGGCGGACTAGCGGGTGCCAATGAGCAGTTCTTC.

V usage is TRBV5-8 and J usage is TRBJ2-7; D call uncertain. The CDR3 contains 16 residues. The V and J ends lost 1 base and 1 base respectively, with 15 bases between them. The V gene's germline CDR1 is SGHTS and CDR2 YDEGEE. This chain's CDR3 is CASSLLGLPTSYEQYV. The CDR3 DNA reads TGTGCCAGCAGCTTGTTGGGCCTTCCTACTTCCTACGAGCAGTACGTC.

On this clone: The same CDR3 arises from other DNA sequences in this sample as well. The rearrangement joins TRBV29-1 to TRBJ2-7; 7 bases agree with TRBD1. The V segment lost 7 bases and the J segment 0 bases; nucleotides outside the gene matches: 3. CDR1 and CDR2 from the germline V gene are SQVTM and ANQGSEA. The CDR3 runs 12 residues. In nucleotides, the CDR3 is TGCAGCGCTAGACAGGGCTCCTACGAGCAGTACTTC. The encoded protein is CSARQGSYEQYF.

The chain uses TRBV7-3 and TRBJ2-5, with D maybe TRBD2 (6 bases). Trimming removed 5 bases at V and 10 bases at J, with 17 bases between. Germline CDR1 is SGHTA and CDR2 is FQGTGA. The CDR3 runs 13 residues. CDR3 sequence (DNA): TGTGCCAGCAGCACCGGGGTTGGCGGGGACCAGTACTTC. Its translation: CASSTGVGGDQYF.

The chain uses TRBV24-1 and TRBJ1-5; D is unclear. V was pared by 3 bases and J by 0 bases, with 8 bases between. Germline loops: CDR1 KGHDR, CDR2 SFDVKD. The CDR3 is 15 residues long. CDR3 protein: CATSDAQYSNQPQHF. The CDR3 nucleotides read TGTGCCACCAGTGATGCGCAATATAGCAATCAGCCCCAGCATTTT.

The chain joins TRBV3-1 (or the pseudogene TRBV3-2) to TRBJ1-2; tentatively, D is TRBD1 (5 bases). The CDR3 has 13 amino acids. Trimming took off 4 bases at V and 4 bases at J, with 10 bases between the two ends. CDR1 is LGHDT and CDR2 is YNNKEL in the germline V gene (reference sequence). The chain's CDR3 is CASSLGGSYGYTF. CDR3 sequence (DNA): TGTGCCAGCAGCCTCGGGGGGAGCTATGGCTACACCTTC.

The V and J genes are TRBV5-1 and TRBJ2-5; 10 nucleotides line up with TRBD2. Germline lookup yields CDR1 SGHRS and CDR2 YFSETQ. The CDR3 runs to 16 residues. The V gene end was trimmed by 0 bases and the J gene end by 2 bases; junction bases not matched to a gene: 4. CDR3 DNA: TGCGCCAGCAGCTTGGTGGCGACTAGCGGGCAAGAGACCCAGTACTTC. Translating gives CASSLVATSGQETQYF.

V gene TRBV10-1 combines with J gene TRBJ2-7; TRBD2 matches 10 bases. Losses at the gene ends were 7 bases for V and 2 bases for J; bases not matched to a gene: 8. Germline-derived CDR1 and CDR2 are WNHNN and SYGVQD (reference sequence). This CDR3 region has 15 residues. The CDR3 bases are TGCGCCAGCATACCTAGCGGGGGCCTTACCTACGAGCAGTACTTC. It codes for CASIPSGGLTYEQYF.

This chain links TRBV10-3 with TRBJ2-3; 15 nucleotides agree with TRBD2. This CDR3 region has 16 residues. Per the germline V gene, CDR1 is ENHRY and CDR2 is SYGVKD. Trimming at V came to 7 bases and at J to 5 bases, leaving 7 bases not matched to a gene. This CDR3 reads CAIKDGLAGGKDTQYF. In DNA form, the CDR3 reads TGTGCCATCAAAGATGGACTAGCGGGAGGGAAAGATACGCAGTATTTT.

The DNA for the CDR3 is TGTGCCAGCAGTTTGTCGGGTTTCACCGGGGAGCTGTTTTTT. It translates to CASSLSGFTGELFF. This chain uses TRBV28 with TRBJ2-2; no clear D. Trimming stripped 3 bases from V and 4 bases from J, with 9 bases between. CDR1 MDHEN and CDR2 SYDVKM come from the germline V gene. The length of the CDR3 is 14 residues.

CDR3: CASSQDFTDNYGYTF. CDR3 sequence (DNA): TGCGCCAGCAGCCAAGATTTTACAGATAACTATGGCTACACCTTC. This rearrangement joins TRBV4-3 to TRBJ1-2; D gene uncertain. Trimming removed 0 bases from V and 1 base from J, with 9 bases in between. This CDR3 is built from 15 residues. Germline-derived CDR1 and CDR2 are LGHNA and YSLEER.

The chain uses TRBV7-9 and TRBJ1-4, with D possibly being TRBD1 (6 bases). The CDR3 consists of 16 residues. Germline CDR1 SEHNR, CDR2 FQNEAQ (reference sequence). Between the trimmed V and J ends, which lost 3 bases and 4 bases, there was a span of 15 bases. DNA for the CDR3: TGTGCCAGCAGCTTCTGGACAGCGGGGTATAATGAAAAACTGTTTTTT. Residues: CASSFWTAGYNEKLFF.

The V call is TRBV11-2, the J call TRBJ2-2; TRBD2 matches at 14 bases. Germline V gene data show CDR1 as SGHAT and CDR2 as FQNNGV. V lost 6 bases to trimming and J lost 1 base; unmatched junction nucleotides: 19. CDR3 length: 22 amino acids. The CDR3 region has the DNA TGTGCCAGCAGTTCTTGGGGAGCCGGGACTAGCGGGAGAGGGGTGAACACCGGGGAGCTGTTTTTT. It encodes CASSSWGAGTSGRGVNTGELFF.